The clone carrying this T cell receptor beta chain was recorded many times. Its matching antigen is unknown. Either OKT3 anti-CD3 antibody or CD3/CD28 beads expanded T cells from blood mononuclear cells over roughly three days. TCRdb independently ran MiXCR on the 5' RACE reads; one entry per CDR3 protein. The data show around 9,000 distinct CDR3 sequences, with about 2% seen just once and approximately 70% held by the top ten. The V end was cut by 5 bases, the J end by 5 bases, with 12 bases between. The CDR3 spans 13 residues. CDR1 SGHTA and CDR2 FQGNSA come from the germline V gene. The sample is drawn from a study of beta chain bispecific antibodies for T cell cancers. General study points: Normal T cells contributed less of the targeted TRBV signal than the leukemia cells did.

The chain links TRBV7-2 to TRBJ2-5; TRBD1 might be the D (5 bases). Sequencing used T cells from a healthy donor cultured with Jurkat leukemia cells, obtained from a culture containing an anti-CD19 bispecific antibody. This receptor was identified in a human donor in good health. Some clones in this sample may be carry-over from other donors' samples. CDR3: CASSQARQETQYF. The CDR3 DNA is TGTGCCAGCAGCCAAGCCCGACAGGAGACCCAGTACTTC.